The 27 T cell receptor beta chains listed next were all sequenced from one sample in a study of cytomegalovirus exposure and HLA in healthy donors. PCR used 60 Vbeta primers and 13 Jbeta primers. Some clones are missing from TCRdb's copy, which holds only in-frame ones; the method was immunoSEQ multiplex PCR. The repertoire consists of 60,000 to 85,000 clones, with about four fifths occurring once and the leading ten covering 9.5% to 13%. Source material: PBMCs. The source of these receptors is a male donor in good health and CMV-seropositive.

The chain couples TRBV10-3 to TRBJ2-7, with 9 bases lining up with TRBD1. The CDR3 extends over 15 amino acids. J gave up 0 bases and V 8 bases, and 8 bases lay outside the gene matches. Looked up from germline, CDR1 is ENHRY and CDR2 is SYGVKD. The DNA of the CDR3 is TGTGCCATCGGGGGGCCGGGACAGGGCTCCTACGAGCAGTACTTC. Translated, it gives CAIGGPGQGSYEQYF.

The CDR3 DNA is TGTGCCAGCAGCTTAATAACTAGCGGGCGGAGAGGAACCGCGAATGAGCAGTTCTTC. Its translation: CASSLITSGRRGTANEQFF. The J gene is TRBJ2-1, the V gene TRBV7-3; the match to TRBD2 covers 9 bases. Germline-derived CDR1 and CDR2 are SGHTA and FQGTGA. V gave up 1 base and J gave up 7 bases; unmatched junction bases: 17. This CDR3 region has 19 residues.

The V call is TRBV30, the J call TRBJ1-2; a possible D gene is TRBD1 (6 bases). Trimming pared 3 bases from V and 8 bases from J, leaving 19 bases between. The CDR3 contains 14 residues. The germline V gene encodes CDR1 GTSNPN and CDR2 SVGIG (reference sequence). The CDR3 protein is CAWRRSGGARGYTF. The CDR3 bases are TGTGCCTGGAGGAGGAGTGGGGGGGCTCGGGGCTACACCTTC.

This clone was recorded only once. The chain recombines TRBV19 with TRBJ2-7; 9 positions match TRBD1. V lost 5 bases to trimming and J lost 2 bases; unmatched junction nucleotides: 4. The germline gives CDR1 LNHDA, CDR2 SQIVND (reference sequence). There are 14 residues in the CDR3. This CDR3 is CASSEQGAAYEQYF. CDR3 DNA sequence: TGTGCCAGTAGTGAACAGGGGGCCGCCTACGAGCAGTACTTC. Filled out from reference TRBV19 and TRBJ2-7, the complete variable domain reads DGGITQSPKYLFRKEGQNVTLSCEQNLNHDAMYWYRQDPGQGLRLIYYSQIVNDFQKGDIAEGYSVSREKKESFPLTVTSAQKNPTAFYLCASSEQGAAYEQYFGPGTRLTVT.

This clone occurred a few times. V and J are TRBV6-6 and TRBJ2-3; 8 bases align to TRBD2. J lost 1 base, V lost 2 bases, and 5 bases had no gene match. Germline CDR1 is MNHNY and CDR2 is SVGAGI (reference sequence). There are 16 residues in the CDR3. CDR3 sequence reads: CASSYTGGARTDTQYF. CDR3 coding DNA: TGTGCCAGCAGTTACACGGGGGGGGCCCGCACAGATACGCAGTATTTT.

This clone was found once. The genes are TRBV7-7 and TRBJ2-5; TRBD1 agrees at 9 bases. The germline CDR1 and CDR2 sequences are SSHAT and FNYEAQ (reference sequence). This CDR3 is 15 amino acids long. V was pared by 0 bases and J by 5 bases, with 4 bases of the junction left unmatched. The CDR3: CASSLAGTGTETQYF. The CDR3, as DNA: TGTGCCAGCAGCTTAGCCGGGACAGGGACGGAGACCCAGTACTTC. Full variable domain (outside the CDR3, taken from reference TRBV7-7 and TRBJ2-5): GAGVSQSPRYKVTKRGQDVTLRCDPISSHATLYWYQQALGQGPEFLTYFNYEAQPDKSGLPSDRFSAERPEGSISTLTIQRTEQRDSAMYRCASSLAGTGTETQYFGPGTRLLVL.

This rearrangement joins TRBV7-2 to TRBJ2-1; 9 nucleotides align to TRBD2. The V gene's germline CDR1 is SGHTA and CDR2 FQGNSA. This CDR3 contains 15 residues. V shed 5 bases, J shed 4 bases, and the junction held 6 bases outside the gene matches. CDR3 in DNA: TGTGCCAGCAGCCCCTCTAGCGGGGAGTACAATGAGCAGTTCTTC. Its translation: CASSPSSGEYNEQFF.

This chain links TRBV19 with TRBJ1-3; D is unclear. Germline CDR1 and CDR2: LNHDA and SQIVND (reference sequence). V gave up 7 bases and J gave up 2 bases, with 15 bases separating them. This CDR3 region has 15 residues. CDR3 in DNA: TGTGCCAGTATACCCCGGGTGGTTCCTGGAAACACCATATATTTT. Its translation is CASIPRVVPGNTIYF.

The DNA of the CDR3 is TGTGCCAGCAGTGAACAGGGACAGGTCGCAGAGACCCAGTACTTC. This sequence encodes CASSEQGQVAETQYF. This chain links TRBV2 with TRBJ2-5; 8 positions agree with TRBD1. The germline gives CDR1 SNHLY, CDR2 FYNNEI. The V and J ends lost 2 bases and 4 bases, in that order; junction bases with no gene match: 6. The CDR3 is made up of 15 amino acids.

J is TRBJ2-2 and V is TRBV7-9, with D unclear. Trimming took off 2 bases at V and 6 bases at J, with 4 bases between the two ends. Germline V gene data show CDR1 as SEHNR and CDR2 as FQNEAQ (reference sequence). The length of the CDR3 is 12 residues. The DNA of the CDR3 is TGTGCCAGCAGCTTATGGCCCGGGGAGCTGTTTTTT. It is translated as CASSLWPGELFF.

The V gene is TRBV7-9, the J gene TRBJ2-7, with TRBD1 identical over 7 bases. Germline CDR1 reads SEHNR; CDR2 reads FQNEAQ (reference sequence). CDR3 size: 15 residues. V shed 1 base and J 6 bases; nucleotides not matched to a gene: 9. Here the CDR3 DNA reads TGTGCCAGCAGCTTAGGTATAGGGGGCTCGGGCGAGCAGTACTTC. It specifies CASSLGIGGSGEQYF.

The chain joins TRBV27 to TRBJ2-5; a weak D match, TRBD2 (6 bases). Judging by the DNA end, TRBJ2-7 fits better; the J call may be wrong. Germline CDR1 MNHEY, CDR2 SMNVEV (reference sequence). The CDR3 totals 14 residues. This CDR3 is CASSLGLATYEQYF. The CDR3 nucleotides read TGTGCCAGCAGTTTAGGTCTAGCGACCTACGAGCAGTACTTC.

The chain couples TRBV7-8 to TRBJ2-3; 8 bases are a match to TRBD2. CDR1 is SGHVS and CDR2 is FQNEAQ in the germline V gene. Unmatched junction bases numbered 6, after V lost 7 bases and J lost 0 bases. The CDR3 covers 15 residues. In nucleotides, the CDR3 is TGTGCCAGCACCCCAGCGGGGGCTAGCACAGATACGCAGTATTTT. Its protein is CASTPAGASTDTQYF. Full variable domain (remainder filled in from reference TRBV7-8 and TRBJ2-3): GAGVSQSPRYKVAKRGQDVALRCDPISGHVSLFWYQQALGQGPEFLTYFQNEAQLDKSGLPSDRFFAERPEGSVSTLKIQRTQQEDSAVYLCASTPAGASTDTQYFGPGTRLTVL.

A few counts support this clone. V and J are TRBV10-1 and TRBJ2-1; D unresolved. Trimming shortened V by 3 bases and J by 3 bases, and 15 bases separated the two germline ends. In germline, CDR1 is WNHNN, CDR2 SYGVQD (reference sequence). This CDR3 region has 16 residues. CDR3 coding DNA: TGCGCCAGCAGTGATGGTCAAACTCTACTCTACAATGAGCAGTTCTTC. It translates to CASSDGQTLLYNEQFF.

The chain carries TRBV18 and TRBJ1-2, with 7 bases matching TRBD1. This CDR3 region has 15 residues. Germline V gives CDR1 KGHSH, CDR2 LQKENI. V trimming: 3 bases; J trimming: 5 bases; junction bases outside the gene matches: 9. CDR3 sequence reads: CASSPSGGELYGYTF. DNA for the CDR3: TGTGCCAGCTCACCTTCAGGGGGAGAGCTTTATGGCTACACCTTC.

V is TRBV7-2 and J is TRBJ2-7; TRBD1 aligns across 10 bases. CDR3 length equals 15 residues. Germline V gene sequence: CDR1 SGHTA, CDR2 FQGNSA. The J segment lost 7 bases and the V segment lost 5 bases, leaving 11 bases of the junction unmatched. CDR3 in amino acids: CASSTTGQGYGEQYF. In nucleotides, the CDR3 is TGTGCCAGCAGCACAACGGGACAGGGGTACGGAGAGCAGTACTTC.

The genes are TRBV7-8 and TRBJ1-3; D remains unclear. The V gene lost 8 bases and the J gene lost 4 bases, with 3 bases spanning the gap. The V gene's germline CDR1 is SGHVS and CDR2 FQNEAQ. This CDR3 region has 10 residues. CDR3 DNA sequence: TGTGCCAGCGGCGGAAACACCATATATTTT. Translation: CASGGNTIYF.

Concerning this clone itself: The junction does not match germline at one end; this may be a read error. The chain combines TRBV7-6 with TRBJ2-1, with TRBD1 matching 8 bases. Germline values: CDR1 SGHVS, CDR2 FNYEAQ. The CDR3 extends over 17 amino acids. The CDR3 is CASSPRQGRSSYNGQFF. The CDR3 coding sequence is TGTGCCAGCAGCCCACGACAGGGGCGGAGCTCCTACAATGGGCAGTTCTTC. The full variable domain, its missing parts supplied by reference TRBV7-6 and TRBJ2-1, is GAGVSQSPRYKVTKRGQDVALRCDPISGHVSLYWYRQALGQGPEFLTYFNYEAQQDKSGLPNDRFSAERPEGSISTLTIQRTEQRDSAMYRCASSPRQGRSSYNGQFFGPGTRLTVL.

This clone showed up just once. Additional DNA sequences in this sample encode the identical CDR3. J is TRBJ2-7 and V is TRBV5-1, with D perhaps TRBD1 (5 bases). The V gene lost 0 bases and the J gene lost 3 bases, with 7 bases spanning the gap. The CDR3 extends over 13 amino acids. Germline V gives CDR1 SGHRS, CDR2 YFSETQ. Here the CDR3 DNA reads TGCGCCAGCAGCTTGGAGGGGCACTACGAGCAGTACTTC. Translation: CASSLEGHYEQYF.

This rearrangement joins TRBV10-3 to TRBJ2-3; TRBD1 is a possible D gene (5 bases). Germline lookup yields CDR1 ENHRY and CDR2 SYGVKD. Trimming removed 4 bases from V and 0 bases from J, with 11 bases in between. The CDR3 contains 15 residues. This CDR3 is CAISVTGLSTDTQYF. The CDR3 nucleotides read TGTGCCATCAGTGTTACAGGCCTTAGCACAGATACGCAGTATTTT.

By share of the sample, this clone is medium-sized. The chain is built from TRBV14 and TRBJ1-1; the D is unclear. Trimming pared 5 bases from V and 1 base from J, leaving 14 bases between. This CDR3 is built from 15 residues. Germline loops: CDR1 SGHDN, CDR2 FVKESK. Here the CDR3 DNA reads TGTGCCAGCAGCTGGAATAGCGGGTGGAACACTGAAGCTTTCTTT. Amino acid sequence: CASSWNSGWNTEAFF.

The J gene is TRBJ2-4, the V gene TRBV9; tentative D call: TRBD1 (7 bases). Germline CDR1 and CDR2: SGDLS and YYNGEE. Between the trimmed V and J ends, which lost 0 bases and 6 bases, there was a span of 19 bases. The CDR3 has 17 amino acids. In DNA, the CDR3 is TGTGCCAGCAGCGTAGCTCAAGGCAGGGGGGCGGTAAACATTCAGTACTTC. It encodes CASSVAQGRGAVNIQYF.

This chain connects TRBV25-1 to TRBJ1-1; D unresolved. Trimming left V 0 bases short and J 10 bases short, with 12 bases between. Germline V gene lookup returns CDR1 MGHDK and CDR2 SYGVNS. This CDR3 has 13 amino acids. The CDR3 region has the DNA TGTGCCAGCAGTGAATATTCAGACGCGGGAGCTTTCTTT. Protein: CASSEYSDAGAFF.

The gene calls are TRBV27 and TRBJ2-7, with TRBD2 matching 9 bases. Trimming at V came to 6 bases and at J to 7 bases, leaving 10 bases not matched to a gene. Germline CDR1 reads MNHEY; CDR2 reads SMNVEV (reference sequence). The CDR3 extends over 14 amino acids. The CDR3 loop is CASSRLAGLGEQYF. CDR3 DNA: TGTGCCAGCAGCCGGCTAGCGGGACTGGGGGAGCAGTACTTC.

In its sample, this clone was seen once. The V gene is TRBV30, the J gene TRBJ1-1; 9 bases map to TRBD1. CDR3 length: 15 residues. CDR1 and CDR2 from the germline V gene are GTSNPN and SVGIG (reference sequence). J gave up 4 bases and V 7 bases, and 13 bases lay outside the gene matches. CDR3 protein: CAYTKTGGSTTEAFF. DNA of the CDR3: TGTGCCTACACCAAGACAGGGGGAAGTACCACTGAAGCTTTCTTT.

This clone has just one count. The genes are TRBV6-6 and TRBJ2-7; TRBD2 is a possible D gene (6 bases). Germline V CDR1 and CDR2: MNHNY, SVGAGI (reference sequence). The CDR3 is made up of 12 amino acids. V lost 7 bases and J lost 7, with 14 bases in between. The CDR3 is CASKAGPREQYF. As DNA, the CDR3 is TGTGCCAGCAAGGCGGGGCCAAGGGAGCAGTACTTC.

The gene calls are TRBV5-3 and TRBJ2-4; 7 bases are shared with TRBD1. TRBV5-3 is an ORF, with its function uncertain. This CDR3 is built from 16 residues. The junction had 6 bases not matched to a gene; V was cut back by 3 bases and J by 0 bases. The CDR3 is CARSSDRSLAKNIQYF. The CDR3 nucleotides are TGTGCCAGAAGCTCGGACAGGAGCCTAGCCAAAAACATTCAGTACTTC.